What follows is one T cell receptor (beta chain) and its context. Its matching antigen is unknown. This entry belongs to a study of T cell responses to AZD1222 COVID-19 vaccine. Study overall: Timing groups of about 4 and about 12 weeks for second doses were pooled. Study-level points and caveats: CD4 TCRs covered the whole spike, strongest at regions 160-218 and 743-854. Spike-specific TCR breadth and depth grew following two AZD1222 doses. Close to half of all spike-specific TCRs reportedly target regions of the variants that are unmutated.

Between the trimmed V and J ends, which lost 4 bases and 10 bases, there was a span of 16 bases. Germline V gene data show CDR1 as MGHRA and CDR2 as YSYEKL. The CDR3 runs 14 residues. Data came from immunoSEQ multiplex PCR; TCRdb stores just in-frame clones and leaves some out. The table records more than 65,000 clones, approximately 87% of them present only once. The source was peripheral blood, collected on day 0 of AZD1222 vaccination. The sequence was collected from an adult in good health. The chain uses TRBV4-1 and TRBJ1-4; D is ambiguous. CDR3 sequence: CASSPKERDGKLFF. CDR3 nucleotides: TGCGCCAGCAGCCCTAAGGAAAGAGATGGAAAACTGTTTTTT.